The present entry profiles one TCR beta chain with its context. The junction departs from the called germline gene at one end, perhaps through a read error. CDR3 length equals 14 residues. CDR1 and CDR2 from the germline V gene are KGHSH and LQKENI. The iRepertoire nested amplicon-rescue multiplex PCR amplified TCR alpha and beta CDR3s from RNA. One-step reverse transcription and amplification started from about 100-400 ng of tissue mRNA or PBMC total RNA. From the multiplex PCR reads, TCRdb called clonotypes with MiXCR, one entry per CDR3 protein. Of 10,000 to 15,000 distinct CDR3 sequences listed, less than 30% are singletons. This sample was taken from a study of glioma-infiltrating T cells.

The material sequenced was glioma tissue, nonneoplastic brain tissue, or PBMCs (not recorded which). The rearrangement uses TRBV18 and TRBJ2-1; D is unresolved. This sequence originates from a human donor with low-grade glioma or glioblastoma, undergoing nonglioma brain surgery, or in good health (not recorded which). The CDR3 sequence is CAGSPGYTHNEQFF. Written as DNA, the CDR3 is TGTGCCGGCTCACCAGGATATACTCACAATGAGCAGTTCTTC.